These 9 T cell receptor beta chains originate from one sample sequenced in a study of OX40 agonist ivuxolimab in advanced cancers. Sequenced by immunoSEQ multiplex PCR; TCRdb stores in-frame clones only, minus some. The sample records roughly 140,000 clones, approximately 94% being singletons. This material consisted of CD4+ or CD8+ T cells sorted from blood, taken in a trial of the OX40 agonist ivuxolimab. All receptors derive from an adult with an advanced solid tumor such as melanoma, head and neck, liver or kidney cancer.

V usage is TRBV28 and J usage is TRBJ1-2, with D maybe TRBD1 (6 bases). CDR1 and CDR2 from the germline V gene are MDHEN and SYDVKM. Trimming stripped 5 bases from V and 4 bases from J, with 14 bases between. The CDR3 loop spans 14 amino acids. The CDR3 spells CASSGGQTIYGYTF. CDR3 coding DNA: TGTGCCAGCAGTGGAGGACAGACGATCTATGGCTACACCTTC.

The chain recombines TRBV6-6 with TRBJ2-7, with 7 bases matching TRBD1. With V trimmed by 6 bases and J by 3 bases, 8 bases remained unmatched. The CDR3 totals 14 residues. Germline-derived CDR1 and CDR2 are MNHNY and SVGAGI (reference sequence). CDR3 sequence (DNA): TGTGCCAGCAGACGTCGGACAGGTAACTACGAGCAGTACTTC. Amino acid sequence: CASRRRTGNYEQYF.

The J gene is TRBJ1-1, the V gene TRBV5-1, with 7 bases identical to TRBD1. The length of the CDR3 is 16 residues. Germline V gene sequence: CDR1 SGHRS, CDR2 YFSETQ. With 0 bases clipped from V and 0 bases from J, the junction kept 5 bases outside the gene matches. The chain's CDR3 is CASSLEGGGMNTEAFF. CDR3 DNA sequence: TGCGCCAGCAGCTTGGAAGGGGGCGGGATGAACACTGAAGCTTTCTTT.

V and J are TRBV9 and TRBJ1-3, with unresolved D. CDR3 length: 17 amino acids. With 0 bases removed from V and 0 bases from J, the gap between germline ends came to 13 bases. CDR1 is SGDLS, CDR2 YYNGEE, per germline. CDR3 DNA: TGTGCCAGCAGCGTAGAGGCAGTCTCCCACTCTGGAAACACCATATATTTT. Protein: CASSVEAVSHSGNTIYF.

This chain joins TRBV9 and TRBJ2-1; D remains unclear. The V gene's germline CDR1 is SGDLS and CDR2 YYNGEE. Trimming left V 0 bases short and J 0 bases short, with 10 bases between. CDR3 length: 16 residues. The CDR3 coding sequence is TGTGCCAGCAGCGTAGGACTTCTACGCTCCTACAATGAGCAGTTCTTC. Protein sequence: CASSVGLLRSYNEQFF.

The J gene is TRBJ1-1, the V gene TRBV5-1; D call uncertain. The CDR3 has 13 residues. V lost 0 bases and J lost 3, with 6 bases in between. From germline, CDR1 is SGHRS and CDR2 YFSETQ. The CDR3 protein is CASSLVGYTEAFF. The DNA for the CDR3 is TGCGCCAGCAGCTTGGTAGGGTACACTGAAGCTTTCTTT.

This rearrangement joins TRBV27 to TRBJ2-7; no clear D gene. V lost 5 bases and J lost 0, with 8 bases in between. Germline V gene lookup returns CDR1 MNHEY and CDR2 SMNVEV (reference sequence). The CDR3 length is 13 residues. The CDR3 loop reads CASSRRNSYEQYF. DNA for the CDR3: TGTGCCAGCAGTCGCAGGAACTCCTACGAGCAGTACTTC.

The chain carries TRBV4-3 and TRBJ2-4; 10 nucleotides line up with TRBD1. The germline V gene has CDR1 LGHNA and CDR2 YSLEER. J gave up 7 bases and V 1 base, and 10 bases lay outside the gene matches. The CDR3 extends over 17 amino acids. The CDR3 nucleotides are TGCGCCAGCAGCCAAGCGACAGGGGGCGCGGTCTGGAACATTCAGTACTTC. This sequence encodes CASSQATGGAVWNIQYF.

The CDR3 DNA follows: TGCAGTGCTAGTCAGGGGGAGACCCAGTACTTC. It translates to CSASQGETQYF. V and J are TRBV20-1 and TRBJ2-5, with TRBD1 as a possible D gene (6 bases). Between the trimmed V and J ends, which lost 3 bases and 5 bases, there was a span of 7 bases. CDR3 size: 11 residues. The germline V gene has CDR1 DFQATT and CDR2 SNEGSKA (reference sequence).